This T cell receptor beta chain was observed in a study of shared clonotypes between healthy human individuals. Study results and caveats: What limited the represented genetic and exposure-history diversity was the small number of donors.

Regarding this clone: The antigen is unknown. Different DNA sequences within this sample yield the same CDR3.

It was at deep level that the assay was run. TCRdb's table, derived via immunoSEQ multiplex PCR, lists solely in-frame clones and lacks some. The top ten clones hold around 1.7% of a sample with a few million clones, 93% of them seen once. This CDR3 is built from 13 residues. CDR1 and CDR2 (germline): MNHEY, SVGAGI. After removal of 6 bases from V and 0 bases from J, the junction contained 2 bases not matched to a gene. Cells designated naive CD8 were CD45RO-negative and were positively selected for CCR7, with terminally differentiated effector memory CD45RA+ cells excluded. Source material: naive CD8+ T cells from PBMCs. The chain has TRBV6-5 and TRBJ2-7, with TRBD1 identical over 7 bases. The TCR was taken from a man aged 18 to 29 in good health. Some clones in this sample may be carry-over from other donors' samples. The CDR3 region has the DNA TGTGCCAGCAGCTGGGACAGCTCCTACGAGCAGTACTTC. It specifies CASSWDSSYEQYF.